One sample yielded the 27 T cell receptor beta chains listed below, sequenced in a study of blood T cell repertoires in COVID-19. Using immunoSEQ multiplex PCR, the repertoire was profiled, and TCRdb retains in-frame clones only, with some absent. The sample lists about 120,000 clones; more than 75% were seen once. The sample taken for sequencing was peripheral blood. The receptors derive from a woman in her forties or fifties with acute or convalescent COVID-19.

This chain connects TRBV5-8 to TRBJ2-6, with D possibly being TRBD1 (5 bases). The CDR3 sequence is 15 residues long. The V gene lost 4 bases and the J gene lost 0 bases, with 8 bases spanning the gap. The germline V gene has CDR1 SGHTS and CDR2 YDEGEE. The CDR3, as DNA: TGTGCCAGCAGCCGACAGCTCTCTGGGGCCAACGTCCTGACTTTC. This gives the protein CASSRQLSGANVLTF.

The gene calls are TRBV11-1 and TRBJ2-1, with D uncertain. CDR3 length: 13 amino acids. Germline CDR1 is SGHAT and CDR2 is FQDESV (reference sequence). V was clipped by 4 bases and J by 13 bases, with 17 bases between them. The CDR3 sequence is CASSYSRWSDQFF. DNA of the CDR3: TGTGCCAGCAGCTACTCTAGATGGTCGGATCAGTTCTTC.

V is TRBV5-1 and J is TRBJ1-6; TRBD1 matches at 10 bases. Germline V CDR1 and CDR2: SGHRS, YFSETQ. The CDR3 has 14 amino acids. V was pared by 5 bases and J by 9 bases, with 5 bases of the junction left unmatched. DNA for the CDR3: TGCGCCAGCAGAGGGACAGGGGAGAGTTCACCCCTCCACTTT. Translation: CASRGTGESSPLHF. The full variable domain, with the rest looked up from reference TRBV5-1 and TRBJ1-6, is KAGVTQTPRYLIKTRGQQVTLSCSPISGHRSVSWYQQTPGQGLQFLFEYFSETQRNKGNFPGRFSGRQFSNSRSEMNVSTLELGDSALYLCASRGTGESSPLHFGNGTRLTVT.

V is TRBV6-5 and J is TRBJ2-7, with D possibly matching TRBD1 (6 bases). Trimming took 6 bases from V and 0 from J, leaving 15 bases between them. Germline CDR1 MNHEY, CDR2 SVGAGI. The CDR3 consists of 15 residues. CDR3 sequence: CASSPGHGSSYEQYF. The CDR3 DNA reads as TGTGCCAGCAGCCCGGGACATGGGAGCTCCTACGAGCAGTACTTC.

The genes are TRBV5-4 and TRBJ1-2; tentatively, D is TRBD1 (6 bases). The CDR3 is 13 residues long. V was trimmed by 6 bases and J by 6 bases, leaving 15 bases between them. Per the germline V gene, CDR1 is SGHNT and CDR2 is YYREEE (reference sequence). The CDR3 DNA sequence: TGTGCCAGCACGGACAGACCAGGGAATGGCTACACCTTC. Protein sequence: CASTDRPGNGYTF.

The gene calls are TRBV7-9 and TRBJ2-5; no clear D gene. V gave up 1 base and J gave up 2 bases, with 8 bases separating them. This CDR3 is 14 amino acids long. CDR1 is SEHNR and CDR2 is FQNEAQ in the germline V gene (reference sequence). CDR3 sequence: CASSLERFQETQYF. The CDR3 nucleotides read TGTGCCAGCAGCTTAGAGAGGTTTCAAGAGACCCAGTACTTC.

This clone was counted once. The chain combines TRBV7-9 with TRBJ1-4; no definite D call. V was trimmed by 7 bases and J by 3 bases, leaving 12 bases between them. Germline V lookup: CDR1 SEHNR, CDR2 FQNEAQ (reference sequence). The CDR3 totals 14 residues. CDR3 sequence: CASNPTQSNEKLFF. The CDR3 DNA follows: TGTGCCAGCAACCCCACACAGTCTAATGAAAAACTGTTTTTT.

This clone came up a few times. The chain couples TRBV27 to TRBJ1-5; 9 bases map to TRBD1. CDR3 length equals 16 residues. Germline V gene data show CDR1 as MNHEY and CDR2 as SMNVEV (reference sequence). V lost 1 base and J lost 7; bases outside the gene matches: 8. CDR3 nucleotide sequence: TGTGCCAGCAGTTTATATGGGGACAGGGCTACCCAGCCCCAGCATTTT. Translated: CASSLYGDRATQPQHF.

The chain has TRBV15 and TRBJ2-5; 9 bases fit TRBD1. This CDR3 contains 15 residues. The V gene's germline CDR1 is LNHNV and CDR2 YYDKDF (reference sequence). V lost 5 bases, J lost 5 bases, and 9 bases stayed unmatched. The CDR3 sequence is CATSVGTGYGETQYF. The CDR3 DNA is TGTGCCACCAGCGTAGGGACAGGGTACGGGGAGACCCAGTACTTC.

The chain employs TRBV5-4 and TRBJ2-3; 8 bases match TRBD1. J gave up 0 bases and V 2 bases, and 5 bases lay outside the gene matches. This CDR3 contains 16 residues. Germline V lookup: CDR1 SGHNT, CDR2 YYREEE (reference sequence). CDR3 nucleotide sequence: TGTGCCAGCAGCTTTGGTAGGGACAGGAGCACAGATACGCAGTATTTT. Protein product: CASSFGRDRSTDTQYF.

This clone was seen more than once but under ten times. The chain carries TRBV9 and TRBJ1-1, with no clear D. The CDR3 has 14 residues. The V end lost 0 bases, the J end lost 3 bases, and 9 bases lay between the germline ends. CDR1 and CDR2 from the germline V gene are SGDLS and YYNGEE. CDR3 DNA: TGTGCCAGCAGCGTAGCGAACACCGACACTGAAGCTTTCTTT. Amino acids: CASSVANTDTEAFF.

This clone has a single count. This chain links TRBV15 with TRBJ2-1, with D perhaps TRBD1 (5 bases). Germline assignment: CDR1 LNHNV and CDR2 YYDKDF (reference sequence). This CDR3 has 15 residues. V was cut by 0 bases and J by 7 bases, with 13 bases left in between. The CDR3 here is CATSRDRAPNNEQFF. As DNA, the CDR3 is TGTGCCACCAGCAGAGACAGGGCGCCAAATAATGAGCAGTTCTTC.

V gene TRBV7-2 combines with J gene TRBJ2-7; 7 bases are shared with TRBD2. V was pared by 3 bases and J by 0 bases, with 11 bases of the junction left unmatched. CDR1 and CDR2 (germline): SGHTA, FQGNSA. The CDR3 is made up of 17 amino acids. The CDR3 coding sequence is TGTGCCAGCAGCTTGGTTGTTAGCGGGCCTCCCTCCTACGAGCAGTACTTC. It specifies CASSLVVSGPPSYEQYF. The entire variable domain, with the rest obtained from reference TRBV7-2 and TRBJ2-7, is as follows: GAGVSQSPSNKVTEKGKDVELRCDPISGHTALYWYRQSLGQGLEFLIYFQGNSAPDKSGLPSDRFSAERTGGSVSTLTIQRTQQEDSAVYLCASSLVVSGPPSYEQYFGPGTRLTVT.

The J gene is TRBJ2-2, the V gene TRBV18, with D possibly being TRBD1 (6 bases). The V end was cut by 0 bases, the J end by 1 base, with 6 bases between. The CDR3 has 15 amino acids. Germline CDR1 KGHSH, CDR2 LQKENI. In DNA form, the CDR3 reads TGTGCCAGCTCACCACCAGGGGGGAACACCGGGGAGCTGTTTTTT. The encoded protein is CASSPPGGNTGELFF. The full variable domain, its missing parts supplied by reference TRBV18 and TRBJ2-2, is NAGVMQNPRHLVRRRGQEARLRCSPMKGHSHVYWYRQLPEEGLKFMVYLQKENIIDESGMPKERFSAEFPKEGPSILRIQQVVRGDSAAYFCASSPPGGNTGELFFGEGSRLTVL.

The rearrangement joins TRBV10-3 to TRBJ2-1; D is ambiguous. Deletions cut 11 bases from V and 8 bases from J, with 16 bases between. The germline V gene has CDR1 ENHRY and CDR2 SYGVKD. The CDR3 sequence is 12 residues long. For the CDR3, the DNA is TGTGCCCTCGGCTCAGCGCCGGATGAGCAGTTCTTC. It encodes CALGSAPDEQFF.

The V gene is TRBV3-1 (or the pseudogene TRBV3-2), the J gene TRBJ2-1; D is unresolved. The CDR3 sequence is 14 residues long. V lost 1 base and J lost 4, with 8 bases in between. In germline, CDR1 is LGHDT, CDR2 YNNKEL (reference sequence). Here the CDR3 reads CASSQATPYNEQFF. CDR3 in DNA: TGTGCCAGCAGCCAAGCGACTCCTTACAATGAGCAGTTCTTC.

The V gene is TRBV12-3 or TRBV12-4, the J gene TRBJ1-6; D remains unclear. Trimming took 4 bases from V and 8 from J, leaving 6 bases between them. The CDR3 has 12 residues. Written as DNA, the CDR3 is TGTGCCAGCAGTTACGGGGATTCACCCCTCCACTTT. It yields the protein CASSYGDSPLHF.

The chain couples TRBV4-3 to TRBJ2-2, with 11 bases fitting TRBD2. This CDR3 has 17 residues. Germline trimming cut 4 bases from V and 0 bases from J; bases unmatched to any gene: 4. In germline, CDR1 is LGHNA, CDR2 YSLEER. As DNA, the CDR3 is TGCGCCAGCAGCCCTATAGCGGGGGGGGCGAACACCGGGGAGCTGTTTTTT. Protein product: CASSPIAGGANTGELFF.

CDR3 sequence: CATSRPSGANVLTF. CDR3 coding DNA: TGTGCCACCTCCAGGCCCTCTGGGGCCAACGTCCTGACTTTC. The chain combines TRBV19 with TRBJ2-6, with D unclear. V shed 10 bases and J shed 0 bases, with 10 bases lying between them. The germline gives CDR1 LNHDA, CDR2 SQIVND (reference sequence). This CDR3 region has 14 residues. The whole variable domain, remainder taken from reference TRBV19 and TRBJ2-6, is DGGITQSPKYLFRKEGQNVTLSCEQNLNHDAMYWYRQDPGQGLRLIYYSQIVNDFQKGDIAEGYSVSREKKESFPLTVTSAQKNPTAFYLCATSRPSGANVLTFGAGSRLTVL.

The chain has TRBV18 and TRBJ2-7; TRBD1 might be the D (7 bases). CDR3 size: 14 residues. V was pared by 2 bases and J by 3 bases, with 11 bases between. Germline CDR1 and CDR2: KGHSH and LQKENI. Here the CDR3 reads CASSPGQDYYEQYF. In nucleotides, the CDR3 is TGTGCCAGCTCACCAGGACAGGACTACTACGAGCAGTACTTC.

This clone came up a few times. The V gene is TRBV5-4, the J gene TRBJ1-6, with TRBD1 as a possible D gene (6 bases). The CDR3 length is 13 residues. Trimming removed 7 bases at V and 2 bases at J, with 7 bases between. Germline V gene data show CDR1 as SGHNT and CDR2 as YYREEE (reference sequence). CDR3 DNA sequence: TGTGCCAGCGGACAGCCCTATAATTCACCCCTCCACTTT. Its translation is CASGQPYNSPLHF.

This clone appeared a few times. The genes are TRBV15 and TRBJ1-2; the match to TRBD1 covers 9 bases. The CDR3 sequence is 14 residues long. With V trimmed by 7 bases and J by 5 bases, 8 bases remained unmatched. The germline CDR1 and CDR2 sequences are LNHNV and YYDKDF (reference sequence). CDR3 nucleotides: TGTGCCACCACCCTAAGCGGGACAGGGTATGGCTACACCTTC. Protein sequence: CATTLSGTGYGYTF. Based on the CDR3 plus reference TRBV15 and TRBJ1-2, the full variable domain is DAMVIQNPRYQVTQFGKPVTLSCSQTLNHNVMYWYQQKSSQAPKLLFHYYDKDFNNEADTPDNFQSRRPNTSFCFLDIRSPGLGDTAMYLCATTLSGTGYGYTFGSGTRLTVV.

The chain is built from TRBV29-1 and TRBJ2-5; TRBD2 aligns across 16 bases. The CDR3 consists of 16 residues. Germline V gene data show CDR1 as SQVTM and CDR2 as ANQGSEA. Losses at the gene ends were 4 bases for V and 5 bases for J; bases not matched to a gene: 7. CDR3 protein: CSVAGLAGGRGETQYF. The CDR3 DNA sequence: TGCAGCGTTGCGGGACTAGCGGGAGGGCGGGGGGAGACCCAGTACTTC. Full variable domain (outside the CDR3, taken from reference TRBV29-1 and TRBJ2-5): SAVISQKPSRDICQRGTSLTIQCQVDSQVTMMFWYRQQPGQSLTLIATANQGSEATYESGFVIDKFPISRPNLTFSTLTVSNMSPEDSSIYLCSVAGLAGGRGETQYFGPGTRLLVL.

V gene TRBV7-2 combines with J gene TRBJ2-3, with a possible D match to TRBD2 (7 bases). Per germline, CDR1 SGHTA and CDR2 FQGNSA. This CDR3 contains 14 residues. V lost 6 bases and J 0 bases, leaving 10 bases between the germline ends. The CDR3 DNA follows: TGTGCCAGCAGGGAGGGGGGGAGCACAGATACGCAGTATTTT. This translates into CASREGGSTDTQYF. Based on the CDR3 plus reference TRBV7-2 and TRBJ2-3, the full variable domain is GAGVSQSPSNKVTEKGKDVELRCDPISGHTALYWYRQSLGQGLEFLIYFQGNSAPDKSGLPSDRFSAERTGGSVSTLTIQRTQQEDSAVYLCASREGGSTDTQYFGPGTRLTVL.

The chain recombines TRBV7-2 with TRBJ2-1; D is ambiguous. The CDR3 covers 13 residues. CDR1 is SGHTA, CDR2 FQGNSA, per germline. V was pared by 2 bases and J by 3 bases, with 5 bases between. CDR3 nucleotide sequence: TGTGCCAGCAGCTTATACGGCTACAATGAGCAGTTCTTC. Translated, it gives CASSLYGYNEQFF.

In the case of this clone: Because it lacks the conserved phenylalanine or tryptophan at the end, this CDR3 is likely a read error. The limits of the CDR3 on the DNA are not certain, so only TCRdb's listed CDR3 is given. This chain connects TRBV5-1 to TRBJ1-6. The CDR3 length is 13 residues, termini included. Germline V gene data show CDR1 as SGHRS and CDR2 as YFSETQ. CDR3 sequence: CASSLGLRGTGFG.

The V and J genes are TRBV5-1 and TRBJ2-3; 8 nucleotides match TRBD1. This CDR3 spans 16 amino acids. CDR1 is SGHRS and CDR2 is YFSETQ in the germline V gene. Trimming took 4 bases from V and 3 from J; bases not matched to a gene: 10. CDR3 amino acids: CASSGYQGALTDTQYF. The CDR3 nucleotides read TGCGCCAGCAGCGGCTACCAGGGGGCTTTAACAGATACGCAGTATTTT. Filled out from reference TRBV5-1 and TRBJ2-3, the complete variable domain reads KAGVTQTPRYLIKTRGQQVTLSCSPISGHRSVSWYQQTPGQGLQFLFEYFSETQRNKGNFPGRFSGRQFSNSRSEMNVSTLELGDSALYLCASSGYQGALTDTQYFGPGTRLTVL.